This TCR beta chain was captured in a study of blood T cell repertoires in COVID-19. Study information: Samples of COVID-19 (acute and convalescent) were obtained from the United States, Italy and Spain. The analysed material was cDNA or gDNA that came from T cells, B-cell-depleted T cells, or PBMCs.

Per the study methods: Researchers report that nucleated cell counts were estimated from reference gene primer amplification. Produced via immunoSEQ multiplex PCR; TCRdb's table is partial and in-frame only. V and J calls and clone size come straight from that table; D and trimming were deduced from the DNA. The data hold roughly 250,000 clones, with roughly four fifths observed a single time. This clone was seen just once. This receptor was taken from an older woman with acute or convalescent COVID-19. The sample taken for sequencing was peripheral blood.

CDR3 in DNA: TGTGCCAGCAGTGACACAGGGGAATCTCAGCCCCAGCATTTT. It codes for CASSDTGESQPQHF. The V and J genes are TRBV25-1 and TRBJ1-5, with 7 positions matching TRBD1. This CDR3 comprises 14 residues. Germline CDR1 reads MGHDK; CDR2 reads SYGVNS. The junction had 5 bases not matched to a gene; V was cut back by 3 bases and J by 6 bases.